Below, 31 T cell receptor beta chains from the same sample are listed, as sequenced in a study of cytomegalovirus exposure and HLA in healthy donors (dated 2017 in TCRdb). The method was the immunoSEQ multiplex PCR assay. For the multiplex PCR, a mixture combining 60 forward primers for TCR Vbeta segments and 13 reverse primers for TCR Jbeta segments was used. TCRdb stores this immuneACCESS table with in-frame sequences only. Part of the clones is absent; in the studies checked, under half of the shortfall reflects unresolved V genes, and no reason is known for the rest. The sample table contains 150,000 to 200,000 clones; only one count was recorded for over 75% of them. Together, the top ten hold about 9.3% of the sample. The specimen sequenced was PBMCs. The receptors shown here come from a man aged 18 to 29 in good health and CMV-seropositive.

There are a few counts of this clone. The CDR3 DNA reads as TGTGCCAGCTCACCACCGGACTCGACTGAAGCTTTCTTT. Its protein product is CASSPPDSTEAFF. This chain links TRBV18 with TRBJ1-1; D not resolved. Germline CDR1 and CDR2: KGHSH and LQKENI. The CDR3 covers 13 residues. The V gene lost 0 bases and the J gene lost 5 bases, with 7 bases spanning the gap.

V usage is TRBV4-2 and J usage is TRBJ2-5, with TRBD2 matching over 10 bases. This CDR3 spans 18 amino acids. V was pared by 4 bases and J by 4 bases, with 15 bases of the junction left unmatched. Germline CDR1 reads LGHNA; CDR2 reads YNFKEQ. The CDR3, as DNA: TGTGCCAGCAGCCCTGGGACTAGCGACGGGGGAGGTGGAGAGACCCAGTACTTC. It is translated as CASSPGTSDGGGGETQYF.

The chain is built from TRBV19 and TRBJ1-2; D is ambiguous. The CDR3 contains 14 residues. Germline CDR1 reads LNHDA; CDR2 reads SQIVND (reference sequence). The V gene lost 6 bases and the J gene lost 4 bases, with 15 bases spanning the gap. The CDR3 DNA is TGTGCCAGTAGCCCCCCTGGAGCGATCTATGGCTACACCTTC. Translated: CASSPPGAIYGYTF.

This chain uses TRBV7-6 with TRBJ2-3; TRBD1 matches 8 bases. The length of the CDR3 is 15 residues. Germline assignment: CDR1 SGHVS and CDR2 FNYEAQ. The V segment lost 3 bases and the J segment 5 bases; nucleotides outside the gene matches: 7. The CDR3 is CASSFSFDRGDTQYF. The CDR3 nucleotides read TGTGCCAGCAGCTTCTCTTTTGACAGGGGAGATACGCAGTATTTT. The full variable domain, its missing parts supplied by reference TRBV7-6 and TRBJ2-3, is GAGVSQSPRYKVTKRGQDVALRCDPISGHVSLYWYRQALGQGPEFLTYFNYEAQQDKSGLPNDRFSAERPEGSISTLTIQRTEQRDSAMYRCASSFSFDRGDTQYFGPGTRLTVL.

The CDR3 nucleotides are TGTGCCATCGGACAGGCGAGCAATCAGCCCCAGCATTTT. Amino acid sequence: CAIGQASNQPQHF. The J gene is TRBJ1-5, the V gene TRBV10-3, with TRBD1 identical over 7 bases. Trimming removed 8 bases from V and 1 base from J; junction bases left unmatched: 2. The germline CDR1 and CDR2 sequences are ENHRY and SYGVKD. The CDR3 spans 13 residues.

The genes are TRBV2 and TRBJ2-1, with 12 positions matching TRBD2. CDR1 and CDR2 (germline): SNHLY, FYNNEI. The length of the CDR3 is 18 residues. Trimming at V came to 0 bases and at J to 5 bases, leaving 8 bases not matched to a gene. The CDR3 here is CASSEARLAGAPNNEQFF. The CDR3 DNA sequence: TGTGCCAGCAGTGAAGCCCGACTAGCGGGGGCCCCAAACAATGAGCAGTTCTTC.

The rearrangement uses TRBV6-5 and TRBJ1-3, with TRBD1 identical over 8 bases. The CDR3 totals 14 residues. V trimming: 8 bases; J trimming: 7 bases; junction bases outside the gene matches: 10. CDR1 MNHEY and CDR2 SVGAGI come from the germline V gene. This CDR3 reads CASARTGFMNTIYF. The CDR3, as DNA: TGTGCCAGCGCAAGGACAGGGTTCATGAACACCATATATTTT.

This clone occurred once. The chain links TRBV9 to TRBJ2-1; TRBD2 matches at 12 bases. The V and J ends lost 0 bases and 8 bases, in that order; junction bases with no gene match: 3. Germline loops: CDR1 SGDLS, CDR2 YYNGEE. There are 15 residues in the CDR3. The CDR3 region has the DNA TGTGCCAGCAGCGTAGCTAGCGGGGGGGCGTATGAGCAGTTCTTC. Residues: CASSVASGGAYEQFF.

The chain recombines TRBV19 with TRBJ2-1; D is unresolved. V lost 5 bases and J 6 bases, leaving 23 bases between the germline ends. This CDR3 spans 17 amino acids. Germline V gives CDR1 LNHDA, CDR2 SQIVND (reference sequence). This CDR3 is CASSPAEKTPNFNEQFF. The CDR3 DNA follows: TGTGCCAGTAGTCCCGCGGAAAAGACTCCTAATTTCAATGAGCAGTTCTTC. Filled out from reference TRBV19 and TRBJ2-1, the complete variable domain reads DGGITQSPKYLFRKEGQNVTLSCEQNLNHDAMYWYRQDPGQGLRLIYYSQIVNDFQKGDIAEGYSVSREKKESFPLTVTSAQKNPTAFYLCASSPAEKTPNFNEQFFGPGTRLTVL.

This clone occurred a few times. V is TRBV5-6 and J is TRBJ1-1; D unresolved. CDR1 is SGHDT, CDR2 YYEEEE, per germline. This CDR3 is 11 amino acids long. Trimming pared 0 bases from V and 7 bases from J, leaving 4 bases between. The CDR3 protein is CASSLALEAFF. The CDR3 bases are TGTGCCAGCAGCTTGGCCCTTGAAGCTTTCTTT. Filled out from reference TRBV5-6 and TRBJ1-1, the complete variable domain reads DAGVTQSPTHLIKTRGQQVTLRCSPKSGHDTVSWYQQALGQGPQFIFQYYEEEERQRGNFPDRFSGHQFPNYSSELNVNALLLGDSALYLCASSLALEAFFGQGTRLTVV.

This clone came up a few times. The chain employs TRBV19 and TRBJ1-6; D uncertain. From germline, CDR1 is LNHDA and CDR2 SQIVND (reference sequence). This CDR3 is 12 amino acids long. V was clipped by 5 bases and J by 7 bases, with 6 bases between them. DNA for the CDR3: TGTGCCAGTAGTCCAGCGAATTCACCCCTCCACTTT. It encodes CASSPANSPLHF.

The rearrangement uses TRBV7-2 and TRBJ2-1; 7 nucleotides line up with TRBD1. The J segment lost 12 bases and the V segment lost 1 base, leaving 6 bases of the junction unmatched. CDR3 length: 13 amino acids. Germline CDR1 SGHTA, CDR2 FQGNSA. CDR3 DNA: TGTGCCAGCAGCTTAGACGTAGGGGGCGGGCAGTTCTTC. This gives the protein CASSLDVGGGQFF.

This chain links TRBV19 with TRBJ2-1; D not resolved. V lost 6 bases, J lost 0 bases, and 9 bases lay in between. CDR1 is LNHDA, CDR2 SQIVND, per germline (reference sequence). This CDR3 contains 14 residues. The CDR3 bases are TGTGCCAGTAGCGAGTACCTCTCCTACAATGAGCAGTTCTTC. This codes for CASSEYLSYNEQFF.

The V gene is TRBV5-6, the J gene TRBJ1-5; a possible D gene is TRBD1 (6 bases). Germline-derived CDR1 and CDR2 are SGHDT and YYEEEE. Between the trimmed V and J ends, which lost 4 bases and 5 bases, there was a span of 22 bases. CDR3 length: 17 amino acids. The CDR3 here is CASSALRGGGGHQPQHF. CDR3 in DNA: TGTGCCAGCAGCGCCCTAAGAGGGGGGGGCGGCCATCAGCCCCAGCATTTT.

This clone occurred once. V and J are TRBV5-4 and TRBJ2-1; TRBD2 matches 9 bases. The germline V gene encodes CDR1 SGHNT and CDR2 YYREEE (reference sequence). Unmatched junction bases numbered 8, after V lost 4 bases and J lost 6 bases. The CDR3 is made up of 15 amino acids. The CDR3 loop is CASSPRVSGGNEQFF. Here the CDR3 DNA reads TGTGCCAGCAGCCCGCGGGTTAGCGGGGGCAATGAGCAGTTCTTC.

The chain couples TRBV15 to TRBJ2-5; possibly TRBD1 for D (7 bases). The CDR3 is made up of 13 amino acids. Germline loops: CDR1 LNHNV, CDR2 YYDKDF (reference sequence). V shed 7 bases and J shed 1 base, with 10 bases lying between them. The CDR3 DNA reads TGTGCCACCACGGAGGGGGCCCAAGAGACCCAGTACTTC. It specifies CATTEGAQETQYF.

This clone appeared once. This chain joins TRBV18 and TRBJ2-5, with TRBD1 matching 7 bases. Germline CDR1 is KGHSH and CDR2 is LQKENI. This CDR3 comprises 14 residues. J gave up 7 bases and V 0 bases, and 5 bases lay outside the gene matches. The CDR3 DNA sequence: TGTGCCAGCTCACCACCTACAGGGGATGGGACCCAGTACTTC. Protein sequence: CASSPPTGDGTQYF.

The V call is TRBV20-1, the J call TRBJ1-1; 7 nucleotides line up with TRBD1. Germline-derived CDR1 and CDR2 are DFQATT and SNEGSKA (reference sequence). The CDR3 has 11 residues. V lost 6 bases, J lost 3 bases, and 1 base stayed unmatched. The CDR3 region is CSAQGDTEAFF. The DNA for the CDR3 is TGCAGTGCCCAGGGGGACACTGAAGCTTTCTTT.

This clone was seen once. V gene TRBV10-2 combines with J gene TRBJ2-2, with TRBD2 identical over 11 bases. The CDR3 length is 15 residues. The junction had 10 bases not matched to a gene; V was cut back by 10 bases and J by 6 bases. CDR1 and CDR2 from the germline V gene are WSHSY and SAAADI. The CDR3 is CATPIAGGQAGELFF. Written as DNA, the CDR3 is TGCGCCACCCCAATAGCGGGGGGGCAGGCCGGGGAGCTGTTTTTT.

For this clone: The sample holds other DNA sequences that translate to the same CDR3. The chain recombines TRBV30 with TRBJ1-4, with 8 bases identical to TRBD1. CDR1 and CDR2 (germline): GTSNPN, SVGIG (reference sequence). Germline trimming cut 3 bases from V and 8 bases from J; bases unmatched to any gene: 8. The CDR3 is 14 amino acids. The CDR3 spells CAWRTTGGGEKLFF. The CDR3 DNA follows: TGTGCCTGGAGGACAACAGGGGGGGGCGAAAAACTGTTTTTT.

The V gene is TRBV29-1, the J gene TRBJ2-7; 8 bases map to TRBD1. Unmatched junction bases numbered 10, after V lost 3 bases and J lost 6 bases. This CDR3 is 14 amino acids long. Germline loops: CDR1 SQVTM, CDR2 ANQGSEA. The DNA of the CDR3 is TGCAGCGTTGAGAGGTCGGCAGGGGGCGCCGAGCAGTACTTC. This gives the protein CSVERSAGGAEQYF.

V gene TRBV6-1 combines with J gene TRBJ2-6; D might be TRBD1 (6 bases). Trimming took 1 base from V and 2 from J, leaving 12 bases between them. CDR1 MNHNS and CDR2 SASEGT come from the germline V gene. CDR3 size: 17 residues. CDR3: CASSEVAPGAGANVLTF. In DNA form, the CDR3 reads TGTGCCAGCAGTGAAGTCGCCCCAGGGGCTGGGGCCAACGTCCTGACTTTC.

On this clone itself: The junction and the germline gene differ at one end; a read error may be behind it. The genes are TRBV7-7 and TRBJ2-2, with 7 bases matching TRBD1. The CDR3 loop spans 14 amino acids. Looked up from germline, CDR1 is SSHAT and CDR2 is FNYEAQ (reference sequence). The CDR3 DNA follows: TGTGCTAGCAGCCCGACAGGGCTCATCGGGGAGCTGTTTTTT. It encodes CASSPTGLIGELFF.

This clone was observed once. The rearrangement uses TRBV9 and TRBJ2-7; tentatively, D is TRBD1 (6 bases). V was trimmed by 4 bases and J by 3 bases, leaving 17 bases between them. The germline V gene encodes CDR1 SGDLS and CDR2 YYNGEE. The CDR3 is 15 residues long. The CDR3 DNA sequence: TGTGCCAGCAGCCCAGAGGGGCACAGGGTCTACGAGCAGTACTTC. It codes for CASSPEGHRVYEQYF. Looking up the rest from reference TRBV9 and TRBJ2-7 gives the full variable domain: DSGVTQTPKHLITATGQRVTLRCSPRSGDLSVYWYQQSLDQGLQFLIQYYNGEERAKGNILERFSAQQFPDLHSELNLSSLELGDSALYFCASSPEGHRVYEQYFGPGTRLTVT.

V usage is TRBV6-5 and J usage is TRBJ1-2, with unresolved D. CDR1 and CDR2 from the germline V gene are MNHEY and SVGAGI. Trimming shortened V by 8 bases and J by 6 bases, and 16 bases separated the two germline ends. The CDR3 is 13 amino acids. Here the CDR3 reads CASCPRILHGYTF. In DNA, the CDR3 is TGTGCCAGCTGCCCCAGGATTCTGCATGGCTACACCTTC.

The V gene is TRBV4-1, the J gene TRBJ1-2; TRBD1 agrees at 9 bases. V lost 2 bases, J lost 4 bases, and 5 bases stayed unmatched. Germline V lookup: CDR1 MGHRA, CDR2 YSYEKL. The CDR3 is made up of 15 amino acids. Written as DNA, the CDR3 is TGCGCCAGCAGCCAACGGACAGGGGTGGTCTATGGCTACACCTTC. Translating gives CASSQRTGVVYGYTF.

The chain recombines TRBV18 with TRBJ1-1; D not certain. This CDR3 has 14 amino acids. From germline, CDR1 is KGHSH and CDR2 LQKENI. V was clipped by 4 bases and J by 7 bases, with 16 bases between them. CDR3 nucleotide sequence: TGTGCCAGCTCACAGAACAGCGGTCGCCATGAAGCTTTCTTT. Translation: CASSQNSGRHEAFF. Variable domain in full (rest from reference TRBV18 and TRBJ1-1): NAGVMQNPRHLVRRRGQEARLRCSPMKGHSHVYWYRQLPEEGLKFMVYLQKENIIDESGMPKERFSAEFPKEGPSILRIQQVVRGDSAAYFCASSQNSGRHEAFFGQGTRLTVV.

The chain employs TRBV5-4 and TRBJ2-3; 11 bases are a match to TRBD1. Germline assignment: CDR1 SGHNT and CDR2 YYREEE (reference sequence). CDR3 length: 16 residues. Unmatched junction bases numbered 7, after V lost 2 bases and J lost 5 bases. CDR3 sequence: CASSFGTGGGKDTQYF. The CDR3 DNA is TGTGCCAGCAGCTTCGGGACAGGGGGAGGAAAAGATACGCAGTATTTT.

J is TRBJ1-2 and V is TRBV19; maybe TRBD1 (5 bases). The CDR3 contains 16 residues. The V gene lost 5 bases and the J gene lost 4 bases, with 20 bases spanning the gap. Germline CDR1 and CDR2: LNHDA and SQIVND (reference sequence). CDR3 bases: TGTGCCAGTAGTGACTTAAAGACAGCTGTAAGCTATGGCTACACCTTC. Residues: CASSDLKTAVSYGYTF.

The chain has TRBV27 and TRBJ2-7; tentatively, D is TRBD1 (6 bases). The CDR3 has 15 residues. Trimming pared 3 bases from V and 2 bases from J, leaving 14 bases between. CDR1 MNHEY and CDR2 SMNVEV come from the germline V gene (reference sequence). CDR3 DNA sequence: TGTGCCAGCAGTTTGCTCCGGGACACTGCCTACGAGCAGTACTTC. The encoded protein is CASSLLRDTAYEQYF.

V gene TRBV11-2 combines with J gene TRBJ2-1; 8 nucleotides agree with TRBD2. The CDR3 has 16 residues. Per the germline V gene, CDR1 is SGHAT and CDR2 is FQNNGV. The ends lost 1 base at V and 7 bases at J; junction bases unmatched: 9. The CDR3 loop is CASSLAGGHSFNEQFF. The DNA for the CDR3 is TGTGCCAGCAGCTTAGCGGGGGGGCACTCATTTAATGAGCAGTTCTTC.